This is a list of T cell receptor beta chains from one sample in a study of long-term antiretroviral therapy in people with HIV. TCRdb's copy holds only in-frame clones and misses some; the assay was immunoSEQ multiplex PCR. Among just under 30,000 clones listed, around nine tenths were seen once. Sequenced material: unsorted PBMCs, taken around 5 years before starting antiretroviral therapy. The source of these receptors is a man between 45 and 60 years old with HIV. The CDR3 runs from the conserved cysteine through the conserved F or W. A D gene is named only where the DNA matches it firmly. Clone size, where shown, is once, few, many, or a class for clones that have expanded.

>TRBJ2-3|NA|NA|TRBV21-1|16
TGTGCCAGCACCCCCTCGAGGGTACAGACCACAGATACGCAGTATTTT
CASTPSRVQTTDTQYF
>TRBJ2-3|TRBD2|NA|TRBV5-5|16
TGTGCCAGCAGCTTCTACATAGCGGGTAGCACAGATACGCAGTATTTT
CASSFYIAGSTDTQYF
>TRBJ2-3|NA|NA|TRBV5-6|13
TGTGCCAGCAGCGGACTCGGGGCAGATACGCAGTATTTT
CASSGLGADTQYF
>TRBJ2-5|NA|NA|TRBV2|14
TGTGCCATCCGGGCGGACTACCGCCAAGAGACCCAGTACTTC
CAIRADYRQETQYF
>TRBJ2-7|TRBD1|NA|TRBV6-5|14
TGTGCCAGCAGTTCCGGGACAGGGTTGAGAGAGCAGTACTTC
CASSSGTGLREQYF
>TRBJ1-1|TRBD1|NA|TRBV18|15
TGTGCCAGCTCACCAAGTACAGGGGTGAACACTGAAGCTTTCTTT
CASSPSTGVNTEAFF
>TRBJ2-3|TRBD1|once|TRBV7-2|15
TGTGCCAGCAGTAACACAGGGGGGTTAGCGGATACGCAGTATTTT
CASSNTGGLADTQYF
>TRBJ2-1|NA|medium-sized|TRBV29-1|13
TGCAGCGTTCACCGTAGCGGAGGGGATGAGCAGTTCTTC
CSVHRSGGDEQFF
>TRBJ2-1|NA|NA|TRBV7-9|14
TGTGCCAGCAGCCCGTCGACAGTCTACAATGAGCAGTTCTTC
CASSPSTVYNEQFF
>TRBJ2-3|NA|once|TRBV7-9|15
TGTGCCAGCAGCCCCCAGCGGGCTAGCACAGATACGCAGTATTTT
CASSPQRASTDTQYF
>TRBJ1-2|NA|NA|TRBV5-1|14
TGCGCCAGCAGCTTGTCGCACTCTAACTATGGCTACACCTTC
CASSLSHSNYGYTF
>TRBJ2-7|TRBD1|NA|TRBV2|13
TGTGCCAGCAGTAGACAGGGGATCGACGAGCAGTACTTC
CASSRQGIDEQYF
>TRBJ1-1|TRBD1|once|TRBV27|18
TGTGCCAGCAGCCCCACCCGAGGGACAGGGGTCTCGAGAACTGAAGCTTTCTTT
CASSPTRGTGVSRTEAFF
>TRBJ2-5|NA|NA|TRBV5-6|16
TGTGCCAGCAGCTTGGAAACATGGCTTGGTGGAGAGACCCAGTACTTC
CASSLETWLGGETQYF
>TRBJ2-2|NA|NA|TRBV5-1|16
TGCGCCAGCAGCTTCCTGGACAGCCGGAACACCGGGGAGCTGTTTTTT
CASSFLDSRNTGELFF
>TRBJ2-5|NA|NA|TRBV6-5|14
TGTGCCAGCAGTTACTCGAAGGCCCAAGAGACCCAGTACTTC
CASSYSKAQETQYF
>TRBJ2-4|NA|NA|TRBV29-1|13
TGCAGCGTTATCCGTACCGAGGGGAACATTCAGTACTTC
CSVIRTEGNIQYF
>TRBJ1-3|NA|NA|TRBV2|12
TGTGCCAGCAGTAAACAGGGTGACACCATATATTTT
CASSKQGDTIYF
>TRBJ1-6|NA|NA|TRBV19|16
TGTGCCAGTAGTATCTCGCTGATAGGTGTCAATTCACCCCTCCACTTT
CASSISLIGVNSPLHF
>TRBJ2-1|NA|NA|TRBV5-1|11
TGCGCCAGCAGCTTGAGGGATGAGCAGTTCTTC
CASSLRDEQFF
>TRBJ2-3|NA|NA|TRBV7-2|13
TGTGCCAGCAGCTTAGAGGGAGAGGATACGCAGTATTTT
CASSLEGEDTQYF
>TRBJ1-6|TRBD1|once|TRBV5-6|14
TGTGCCAGCAGCACCGGACAGGGCGGTTCACCCCTCCACTTT
CASSTGQGGSPLHF
>TRBJ2-7|NA|NA|TRBV5-8|16
TGTGCCAGCAGCCTGGCCGGGACAAGTACAATCTACGAGCAGTACTTC
CASSLAGTSTIYEQYF
>TRBJ2-3|TRBD2|NA|TRBV7-2|15
TGTGCCAGCAGCTTAGCTAGCGGGGGGACAGATACGCAGTATTTT
CASSLASGGTDTQYF
>TRBJ2-7|NA|NA|TRBV7-9|17
TGTGCCAGCAGCTCAGGCCGGGGGGCCCTAAGTCCCTACGAGCAGTACTTC
CASSSGRGALSPYEQYF
>TRBJ2-7|NA|NA|TRBV7-9|16
TGTGCCAGCAGCCACCAGTGGGTGCGGGGATCCTACGAGCAGTACTTC
CASSHQWVRGSYEQYF
>TRBJ2-3|TRBD2|NA|TRBV5-1|15
TGCGCCAGCAGCGCGACGGGCGGGGGAATCAATACGCAGTATTTT
CASSATGGGINTQYF
>TRBJ1-5|NA|NA|TRBV5-1|16
TGCGCCAGCAGCTTGGGGTCGGGGGCTATGAATCAGCCCCAGCATTTT
CASSLGSGAMNQPQHF
>TRBJ1-1|NA|NA|TRBV28|12
TGTGCCAGCAGTTTTTTGGCCGATGAAGCTTTCTTT
CASSFLADEAFF
>TRBJ1-2|NA|NA|TRBV11-2|11
TGTGCCAGCAGCCCCGACTATGGCTACACCTTC
CASSPDYGYTF
>TRBJ2-1|NA|NA|TRBV11-3|13
TGTGCCAGCAGCTTAGATAGGCTGGGGGAGCAGTTCTTC
CASSLDRLGEQFF
>TRBJ2-1|TRBD1|NA|TRBV29-1|14
TGCAGCGTTCAGGTTGACAGGGGTTACAATGAGCAGTTCTTC
CSVQVDRGYNEQFF
>TRBJ2-1|NA|NA|TRBV6-1|14
TGTGCCAGCAAACAGGGGGGGGCCTACAATGAGCAGTTCTTC
CASKQGGAYNEQFF
>TRBJ2-4|NA|NA|TRBV7-3|13
TGTGCCAGCAGCGTCACCCTAGGAGACATTCAGTACTTC
CASSVTLGDIQYF
>TRBJ2-7|NA|once|TRBV19|15
TGTGCCAGTAGTTCCCAAGGGAGCTCATTCTACGAGCAGTACTTC
CASSSQGSSFYEQYF
>TRBJ1-5|NA|few|TRBV18|13
TGTGCCAGCTCACCCGGCGACAGGCAGCCCCAGCATTTT
CASSPGDRQPQHF
>TRBJ1-1|NA|once|TRBV6-5|12
TGTGCCAGCAGTTCCCTAGGCCTCGGGGCTTTCTTT
CASSSLGLGAFF
>TRBJ2-5|TRBD2|NA|TRBV7-3|17
TGTGCCAGCAGCTTAAGAGGTTTGGGGACTAGCTTCGAGACCCAGTACTTC
CASSLRGLGTSFETQYF
>TRBJ1-1|TRBD1|NA|TRBV18|13
TGTGCCAGCTCAACGGACAGGGTAGTTGAAGCTTTCTTT
CASSTDRVVEAFF
>TRBJ2-5|NA|NA|TRBV11-2|15
TGTGCCAGCAGCCCGGCAGGGGCGCGGGGAGAGACCCAGTACTTC
CASSPAGARGETQYF
>TRBJ1-1|NA|NA|TRBV5-1|13
TGCGCCAGCAGCTGGGGACTCGGCACTGAAGCTTTCTTT
CASSWGLGTEAFF
>TRBJ2-3|NA|NA|TRBV9|16
TGTGCCAGCAGCGTAGCTGAAGGGGGGGTTCAAGATACGCAGTATTTT
CASSVAEGGVQDTQYF
>TRBJ1-2|TRBD1|NA|TRBV6-1|17
TGTGCCAGCAGTGAAGCCTCGGGGGAGGGGGCAATTTATGGCTACACCTTC
CASSEASGEGAIYGYTF
>TRBJ1-1|TRBD1|NA|TRBV29-1|13
TGCAGCGTCGGGACAGGGATTGACACTGAAGCTTTCTTT
CSVGTGIDTEAFF
>TRBJ1-5|NA|NA|TRBV6-5|13
TGTGCCAGCCGACAGGTCGGGAATCAGCCCCAGCATTTT
CASRQVGNQPQHF
>TRBJ1-6|NA|NA|TRBV18|14
TGTGCCAGCTCACCAGAGGGGATCAGGTCACCCCTCCACTTT
CASSPEGIRSPLHF
>TRBJ2-2|NA|NA|TRBV5-1|12
TGCGCCAGCAGCCAAAACACCGGGGAGCTGTTTTTT
CASSQNTGELFF
>TRBJ2-7|TRBD1|NA|TRBV28|14
TGTGCCAGCAGTTTCTCGGACAGGGTCGGAGAGCAGTACTTC
CASSFSDRVGEQYF
>TRBJ1-1|NA|few|TRBV19|13
TGTGCCAGTAGTATAAATCCGAACACTGAAGCTTTCTTT
CASSINPNTEAFF
>TRBJ1-5|NA|NA|TRBV6-5|14
TGTGCCAGCAGTTACTCGGAATTCAATCAGCCCCAGCATTTT
CASSYSEFNQPQHF
>TRBJ1-1|NA|NA|TRBV7-9|14
TGTGCCAGCAGCTTCCAACAGAGGGGCACTGAAGCTTTCTTT
CASSFQQRGTEAFF
>TRBJ2-2|TRBD1|NA|TRBV18|15
TGTGCCAGCTCACCACGGACAGGGAACACCGGGGAGCTGTTTTTT
CASSPRTGNTGELFF
>TRBJ2-4|TRBD1|NA|TRBV5-6|14
TGTGCCAGCAGCGTGACAGGGTCCAAAAACATTCAGTACTTC
CASSVTGSKNIQYF
>TRBJ2-7|NA|few|TRBV5-6|14
TGTGCCAGCAGCTTCCCTAGCGTCTCCTACGAGCAGTACTTC
CASSFPSVSYEQYF
>TRBJ2-3|TRBD2|NA|TRBV18|16
TGTGCCAGCTCCCTCGGACTAGCGGGACTCACAGATACGCAGTATTTT
CASSLGLAGLTDTQYF
>TRBJ2-5|NA|NA|TRBV19|12
TGTGCCAGTAGTATCGGTCAAGGGGCCCAGTACTTC
CASSIGQGAQYF
>TRBJ2-5|NA|NA|TRBV19|14
TGTGCCAGTAGTATGAAACGGTACCAAGAGACCCAGTACTTC
CASSMKRYQETQYF
>TRBJ1-6|NA|few|TRBV27|15
TGTGCCAGCAGTCTCAGGCGGACGGTGATGTCACCCCTCCACTTT
CASSLRRTVMSPLHF